What follows are 26 T cell receptor beta chains derived from one specimen sequenced in a study of siplizumab effects on memory and regulatory T cells. Profiled with immunoSEQ multiplex PCR; TCRdb holds only in-frame clones, not every one. The table records tens of thousands of clones, about 90% of them present only once. The sample was naive CD4+ T cells sorted from blood. These receptor sequences come from a human donor in good health.

J is TRBJ2-3 and V is TRBV4-2; possibly TRBD2 for D (6 bases). Germline V gene data show CDR1 as LGHNA and CDR2 as YNFKEQ. This CDR3 comprises 15 residues. Trimming removed 2 bases from V and 4 bases from J, with 13 bases in between. The DNA for the CDR3 is TGTGCCAGCAGCCAAAAGGAGGGGACGGCAGATACGCAGTATTTT. It codes for CASSQKEGTADTQYF.

This clone was recorded a few times. This CDR3 reads CASSHESEQYF. As DNA, the CDR3 is TGTGCCAGCAGCCACGAATCCGAGCAGTACTTC. V gene TRBV14 combines with J gene TRBJ2-7; unclear D gene. This CDR3 spans 11 amino acids. Deletions cut 3 bases from V and 6 bases from J, with 6 bases between. The germline CDR1 and CDR2 sequences are SGHDN and FVKESK.

The chain carries TRBV11-1 and TRBJ2-1, with 13 bases matching TRBD2. J lost 4 bases, V lost 5 bases, and 11 bases had no gene match. CDR1 SGHAT and CDR2 FQDESV come from the germline V gene (reference sequence). CDR3 size: 18 residues. CDR3 coding DNA: TGTGCCAGCAGCCCCCGACTAGCGGGGGGCAATGGTTACAATGAGCAGTTCTTC. Amino acids: CASSPRLAGGNGYNEQFF.

The genes are TRBV6-1 and TRBJ1-5, with unresolved D. The length of the CDR3 is 15 residues. Deletions cut 0 bases from V and 7 bases from J, with 13 bases between. Germline V gene data show CDR1 as MNHNS and CDR2 as SASEGT. This CDR3 reads CASSEAVRVGQPQHF. CDR3 sequence (DNA): TGTGCCAGCAGTGAAGCGGTAAGGGTCGGGCAGCCCCAGCATTTT.

This chain uses TRBV27 with TRBJ2-5, with a possible D match to TRBD1 (6 bases). Per the germline V gene, CDR1 is MNHEY and CDR2 is SMNVEV (reference sequence). This CDR3 region has 13 residues. V was shortened by 4 bases and J by 5 bases, with 11 bases between the two germline ends. The CDR3 nucleotides are TGTGCCAGCAGTTCCTACAGGGTTGAGACCCAGTACTTC. It codes for CASSSYRVETQYF.

This chain links TRBV7-6 with TRBJ2-1, with D possibly matching TRBD2 (5 bases). The CDR3 length is 17 residues. In germline, CDR1 is SGHVS, CDR2 FNYEAQ. With 1 base removed from V and 2 bases from J, the gap between germline ends came to 15 bases. CDR3 sequence: CASSLVRLGVTYNEQFF. As DNA, the CDR3 is TGTGCCAGCAGCTTAGTCCGGCTGGGAGTGACCTACAATGAGCAGTTCTTC.

The genes are TRBV7-9 and TRBJ1-1; D may be TRBD1 (5 bases). Germline V gene sequence: CDR1 SEHNR, CDR2 FQNEAQ (reference sequence). V was clipped by 8 bases and J by 3 bases, with 19 bases between them. This CDR3 comprises 15 residues. CDR3 in DNA: TGTGCCAGCGTCTCCAGTGGGACTCAAGACACTGAAGCTTTCTTT. Translated: CASVSSGTQDTEAFF.

The chain links TRBV5-1 to TRBJ1-1; D possibly corresponds to TRBD1 (5 bases). Germline V gives CDR1 SGHRS, CDR2 YFSETQ. V was clipped by 0 bases and J by 1 base, with 10 bases between them. This CDR3 region has 15 residues. CDR3 amino acids: CASSLEQRGNTEAFF. In nucleotides, the CDR3 is TGCGCCAGCAGCTTGGAACAGAGGGGGAACACTGAAGCTTTCTTT.

V is TRBV6-5 and J is TRBJ1-3; D is perhaps TRBD1 (5 bases). Germline lookup yields CDR1 MNHEY and CDR2 SVGAGI. The CDR3 has 15 residues. Trimming removed 0 bases from V and 0 bases from J, with 6 bases in between. The CDR3 nucleotides are TGTGCCAGCAGTTACTCCGGGGGCTCTGGAAACACCATATATTTT. Translated, it gives CASSYSGGSGNTIYF.

This clone has only a few counts. V is TRBV2 and J is TRBJ2-7; TRBD1 matches at 9 bases. Germline loops: CDR1 SNHLY, CDR2 FYNNEI. V shed 6 bases, J shed 6 bases, and the junction held 3 bases outside the gene matches. The CDR3 length is 12 residues. Here the CDR3 reads CASSGTGTEQYF. The CDR3 region has the DNA TGTGCCAGCAGCGGGACAGGGACCGAGCAGTACTTC.

The chain joins TRBV5-6 to TRBJ2-7; no clear D. Germline V gene lookup returns CDR1 SGHDT and CDR2 YYEEEE. V was pared by 0 bases and J by 4 bases, with 5 bases between. There are 12 residues in the CDR3. CDR3 sequence reads: CASSLDIYEQYF. CDR3 in DNA: TGTGCCAGCAGCTTGGACATTTACGAGCAGTACTTC.

The genes are TRBV5-4 and TRBJ2-7; D is unclear. The CDR3 runs to 14 residues. Trimming left V 2 bases short and J 3 bases short, with 12 bases between. From germline, CDR1 is SGHNT and CDR2 YYREEE (reference sequence). In nucleotides, the CDR3 is TGTGCCAGCAGCTTACCGAGACCAAGCTACGAGCAGTACTTC. This sequence encodes CASSLPRPSYEQYF.

This clone was observed a handful of times. The chain couples TRBV7-9 to TRBJ1-4, with D hard to call. V gave up 2 bases and J gave up 8 bases, with 9 bases separating them. In germline, CDR1 is SEHNR, CDR2 FQNEAQ (reference sequence). This CDR3 comprises 13 residues. The CDR3 DNA follows: TGTGCCAGCAGCTTATTAGCTGTGGAAAAACTGTTTTTT. Its translation is CASSLLAVEKLFF.

The chain links TRBV10-3 to TRBJ2-5; a possible D gene is TRBD1 (6 bases). Trimming pared 4 bases from V and 2 bases from J, leaving 14 bases between. From germline, CDR1 is ENHRY and CDR2 SYGVKD. The CDR3 contains 15 residues. CDR3 coding DNA: TGTGCCATCAGTGTCGGCAGGGGATTACAAGAGACCCAGTACTTC. Translated: CAISVGRGLQETQYF.

The V call is TRBV27, the J call TRBJ2-2; 10 positions agree with TRBD2. The germline CDR1 and CDR2 sequences are MNHEY and SMNVEV (reference sequence). CDR3 length: 16 amino acids. V lost 1 base to trimming and J lost 6 bases; unmatched junction nucleotides: 5. The CDR3 DNA reads as TGTGCCAGCAGTTTATTTGCTAGCGGGAGCCCCGGGGAGCTGTTTTTT. It specifies CASSLFASGSPGELFF.

The CDR3 DNA follows: TGTGCCAGCAGCTTCGGAGGGGCGTCCTACGAGCAGTACTTC. Translating it yields CASSFGGASYEQYF. The chain has TRBV7-9 and TRBJ2-7, with D possibly being TRBD2 (6 bases). V lost 3 bases and J lost 1, with 10 bases in between. Germline CDR1 SEHNR, CDR2 FQNEAQ (reference sequence). The CDR3 runs 14 residues.

The chain recombines TRBV6-5 with TRBJ2-7, with D perhaps matching TRBD1 or TRBD2 (5 bases each). The V end lost 3 bases, the J end lost 2 bases, and 14 bases lay between the germline ends. Germline assignment: CDR1 MNHEY and CDR2 SVGAGI. The CDR3 is made up of 15 amino acids. The DNA for the CDR3 is TGTGCCAGCAGTTATTCCGGGACGGACACCTACGAGCAGTACTTC. It encodes CASSYSGTDTYEQYF.

V and J are TRBV7-2 and TRBJ1-1; no clear D gene. The germline V gene encodes CDR1 SGHTA and CDR2 FQGNSA. This CDR3 is 14 amino acids long. Trimming took 5 bases from V and 1 from J, leaving 11 bases between them. The chain's CDR3 is CASSPQLSNTEAFF. In DNA form, the CDR3 reads TGTGCCAGCAGCCCACAGTTATCGAACACTGAAGCTTTCTTT.

J is TRBJ1-2 and V is TRBV2, with D unresolved. The V gene's germline CDR1 is SNHLY and CDR2 FYNNEI. The CDR3 spans 12 residues. V was clipped by 7 bases and J by 8 bases, with 14 bases between them. The CDR3 bases are TGTGCCAGCAATAGGGCCCTTACAGGCTACACCTTC. Residues: CASNRALTGYTF.

The chain uses TRBV5-4 and TRBJ1-4; 7 nucleotides match TRBD1. The CDR3 totals 15 residues. Germline V gene sequence: CDR1 SGHNT, CDR2 YYREEE (reference sequence). V lost 3 bases and J lost 4; bases outside the gene matches: 6. CDR3 coding DNA: TGTGCCAGCAGCTCAGGGGGTAGGGGTAATGAAAAACTGTTTTTT. Encoded protein: CASSSGGRGNEKLFF.

This chain joins TRBV6-1 and TRBJ2-6, with D uncertain. V lost 1 base, J lost 1 base, and 11 bases lay in between. The CDR3 extends over 17 amino acids. CDR1 and CDR2 from the germline V gene are MNHNS and SASEGT. The CDR3 sequence is CASSEVWGSSGANVLTF. In DNA, the CDR3 is TGTGCCAGCAGTGAAGTTTGGGGTTCTTCTGGGGCCAACGTCCTGACTTTC.

V and J are TRBV30 and TRBJ2-1; TRBD2 matches 9 bases. The germline V gene has CDR1 GTSNPN and CDR2 SVGIG (reference sequence). The CDR3 has 14 amino acids. V was pared by 2 bases and J by 7 bases, with 6 bases of the junction left unmatched. CDR3 nucleotide sequence: TGTGCCTGGAGTTTGGGACTAGCTTCGAATGAGCAGTTCTTC. Translation gives CAWSLGLASNEQFF.

In this sample, this clone turned up once. The V call is TRBV6-5, the J call TRBJ1-1; D perhaps matches TRBD1 (6 bases). Germline loops: CDR1 MNHEY, CDR2 SVGAGI. CDR3 length: 13 amino acids. The V gene lost 5 bases and the J gene lost 1 base, with 8 bases spanning the gap. The CDR3 loop is CASSRGGNTEAFF. The CDR3 DNA follows: TGTGCCAGCAGTCGAGGGGGGAACACTGAAGCTTTCTTT.

This rearrangement joins TRBV19 to TRBJ2-3, with 7 bases aligning to TRBD1. V dropped 5 bases and J dropped 0; count of bases not matched to a gene: 5. The germline CDR1 and CDR2 sequences are LNHDA and SQIVND (reference sequence). This CDR3 is built from 15 residues. The CDR3 DNA reads as TGTGCCAGTAGTTCTAGGACAGGCAGCACAGATACGCAGTATTTT. This codes for CASSSRTGSTDTQYF.

The chain has TRBV5-1 and TRBJ1-1; no reliable D call. CDR1 SGHRS and CDR2 YFSETQ come from the germline V gene. The V and J ends lost 2 bases and 1 base respectively, with 3 bases between them. This CDR3 has 12 amino acids. CDR3 in DNA: TGCGCCAGCAGCTTTGCGAACACTGAAGCTTTCTTT. This encodes CASSFANTEAFF.

The chain recombines TRBV19 with TRBJ2-7, with 8 bases identical to TRBD2. The CDR3 is 15 amino acids. Per the germline V gene, CDR1 is LNHDA and CDR2 is SQIVND (reference sequence). Trimming removed 4 bases from V and 5 bases from J; junction bases left unmatched: 10. This CDR3 reads CASSSTSGSGHEQYF. The CDR3 DNA reads TGTGCCAGTAGTAGCACTAGCGGATCAGGGCACGAGCAGTACTTC. Filled out from reference TRBV19 and TRBJ2-7, the complete variable domain reads DGGITQSPKYLFRKEGQNVTLSCEQNLNHDAMYWYRQDPGQGLRLIYYSQIVNDFQKGDIAEGYSVSREKKESFPLTVTSAQKNPTAFYLCASSSTSGSGHEQYFGPGTRLTVT.